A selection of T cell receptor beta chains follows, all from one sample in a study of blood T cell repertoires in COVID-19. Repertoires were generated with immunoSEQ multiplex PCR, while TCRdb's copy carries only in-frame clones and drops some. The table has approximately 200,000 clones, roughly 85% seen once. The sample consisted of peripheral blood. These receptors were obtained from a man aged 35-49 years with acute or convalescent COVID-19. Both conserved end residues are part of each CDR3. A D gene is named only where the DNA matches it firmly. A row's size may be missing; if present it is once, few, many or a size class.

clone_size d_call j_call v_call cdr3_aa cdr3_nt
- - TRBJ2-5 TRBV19 CASRTTSEETQYF TGTGCCAGTAGAACGACTAGTGAAGAGACCCAGTACTTC
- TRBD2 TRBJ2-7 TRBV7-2 CASSRTSGNSYEQYF TGTGCCAGCAGCCGGACTAGCGGGAATTCCTACGAGCAGTACTTC
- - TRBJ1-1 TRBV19 CASSIDHWGVAFF TGTGCCAGTAGTATAGACCATTGGGGAGTGGCTTTCTTT
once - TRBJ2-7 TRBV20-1 CSASDNYEQYF TGCAGTGCTAGCGACAACTACGAGCAGTACTTC
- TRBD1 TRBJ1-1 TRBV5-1 CASSVGQSMNTEAFF TGCGCCAGCAGCGTGGGACAGTCGATGAACACTGAAGCTTTCTTT
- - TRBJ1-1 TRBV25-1 CASSLLGGTEAFF TGTGCCAGCAGCCTTCTAGGAGGGACTGAAGCTTTCTTT
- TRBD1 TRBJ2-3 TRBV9 CASSSRDRGTDTQYF TGTGCCAGCAGCTCCCGGGACAGGGGAACAGATACGCAGTATTTT
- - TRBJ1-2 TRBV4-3 CASSQDRGGLNGYTF TGCGCCAGCAGCCAAGATCGTGGAGGTCTGAATGGCTACACCTTC
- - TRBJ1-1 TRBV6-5 CASSQGVAEAFF TGTGCCAGCAGCCAAGGGGTTGCTGAAGCTTTCTTT
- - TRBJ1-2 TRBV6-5 CASSYGQHGGNGYTF TGTGCCAGCAGTTATGGACAACACGGAGGGAATGGCTACACCTTC